Below, 19 T cell receptor beta chains from the same sample are listed, as sequenced in a study of CXCR3-negative and CXCR3-positive naive CD8 T cells. TRB cDNA libraries were made by UMI-labeled 5' RACE. Each CDR3 protein gets one entry in TCRdb, which reprocessed the 5' RACE reads and gives no DNA. The sample totals about 58,000 distinct CDR3 sequences. Sequencing was performed on naive CXCR3- CD8+ T cells from blood. Documented subset: CD45RO-CCR7+CD27+CD95- naive CD8+ T cells lacking CXCR3 (TNR3-). The receptor set was obtained from a human donor in good health. Some clones in this sample may be carry-over from other donors' samples.

The rearrangement links TRBV4-1 to TRBJ1-2. This CDR3 region has 14 residues. CDR1 MGHRA and CDR2 YSYEKL come from the germline V gene. The CDR3: CASSQVRGDYGYTF.

This chain uses TRBV28 with TRBJ2-7; the TCRdb call, TRBD1, lacks DNA for checking. Germline CDR1 is MDHEN and CDR2 is SYDVKM. The CDR3 covers 17 residues. CDR3 sequence reads: CASSILRDKIGLYEQYF.

The chain combines TRBV12-3 or TRBV12-4 with TRBJ2-7; the TCRdb D gene call, TRBD1, has no DNA to confirm it. The CDR3 totals 13 residues. The CDR3 sequence: CASTPGQGYEQYF.

This chain links TRBV7-8 with TRBJ2-7; the TRBD1 assignment by TCRdb is unverifiable without DNA. Germline V CDR1 and CDR2: SGHVS, FQNEAQ. The CDR3 is 14 amino acids. The CDR3 loop reads CASSYRQGSYEQYF.

CDR3 in amino acids: CSATSVRGLRRGHDEQFF. The rearrangement links TRBV20-1 to TRBJ2-1; no DNA is available, so the TRBD2 call from TCRdb remains unchecked. Germline V CDR1 and CDR2: DFQATT, SNEGSKA (reference sequence). This CDR3 has 18 amino acids.

The V gene is TRBV29-1, the J gene TRBJ1-1; without DNA, the TCRdb call of TRBD1 cannot be checked. The V gene's germline CDR1 is SQVTM and CDR2 ANQGSEA. There are 13 residues in the CDR3. This CDR3 reads CSVRQEMNTEAFF.

The rearrangement links TRBV6-5 to TRBJ2-7; TCRdb's D call of TRBD2 is untestable without DNA. In germline, CDR1 is MNHEY, CDR2 SVGAGI. The length of the CDR3 is 15 residues. The CDR3 loop reads CASSTPSGGVYEQYF.

The genes are TRBV7-2 and TRBJ2-5; TCRdb indicates TRBD1, and absent DNA this call remains unverified. Germline V gives CDR1 SGHTA, CDR2 FQGNSA. The CDR3 is 14 residues long. The CDR3 sequence: CASSYDRGEQTQYF.

The rearrangement links TRBV20-1 to TRBJ2-7; the D call from TCRdb, TRBD1, cannot be confirmed without DNA. The V gene's germline CDR1 is DFQATT and CDR2 SNEGSKA (reference sequence). This CDR3 is 13 amino acids long. The CDR3 sequence: CSVRKRGTYEQYF.

The genes are TRBV14 and TRBJ2-1; TCRdb designates TRBD1, a call that cannot be tested without DNA. Germline values: CDR1 SGHDN, CDR2 FVKESK. The CDR3 loop spans 17 amino acids. The CDR3 here is CASSQETGRGYYNEQFF.

The V gene is TRBV12-3 or TRBV12-4, the J gene TRBJ1-2; as DNA is missing, the TRBD1 call by TCRdb cannot be tested. The CDR3 length is 14 residues. CDR3 sequence reads: CASSLARGAVGYTF.

V usage is TRBV11-3 and J usage is TRBJ2-1. The CDR3 loop spans 12 amino acids. In germline, CDR1 is SGHNT, CDR2 YENEEA. CDR3 region: CASSFSDNEQFF. Full variable domain (rest looked up from reference TRBV11-3 and TRBJ2-1): EAGVVQSPRYKIIEKKQPVAFWCNPISGHNTLYWYLQNLGQGPELLIRYENEEAVDDSQLPKDRFSAERLKGVDSTLKIQPAELGDSAVYLCASSFSDNEQFFGPGTRLTVL.

The CDR3: CASSFPGTTNYGYTF. The chain employs TRBV7-9 and TRBJ1-2; absent DNA, TCRdb's TRBD1 call cannot be checked. CDR3 length equals 15 residues. The germline CDR1 and CDR2 sequences are SEHNR and FQNEAQ (reference sequence). The variable domain in full, with the rest retrieved from reference TRBV7-9 and TRBJ1-2, is DTGVSQNPRHKITKRGQNVTFRCDPISEHNRLYWYRQTLGQGPEFLTYFQNEAQLEKSRLLSDRFSAERPKGSFSTLEIQRTEQGDSAMYLCASSFPGTTNYGYTFGSGTRLTVV.

The CDR3 here is CASSFWTVNTGELFF. The chain has TRBV28 and TRBJ2-2. CDR1 MDHEN and CDR2 SYDVKM come from the germline V gene. The CDR3 totals 15 residues.

The chain recombines TRBV12-3 or TRBV12-4 with TRBJ2-7; TCRdb names TRBD1, which stays unverified in the absence of DNA. CDR3 size: 14 residues. This chain's CDR3 is CAVLSAKYPYEQYF.

This chain links TRBV28 with TRBJ2-5. CDR1 MDHEN and CDR2 SYDVKM come from the germline V gene. The CDR3 consists of 15 residues. CDR3 region: CASSLGHRMRETQYF. Using reference TRBV28 and TRBJ2-5 for the parts outside the CDR3, the full variable domain is DVKVTQSSRYLVKRTGEKVFLECVQDMDHENMFWYRQDPGLGLRLIYFSYDVKMKEKGDIPEGYSVSREKKERFSLILESASTNQTSMYLCASSLGHRMRETQYFGPGTRLLVL.

The J gene is TRBJ2-7, the V gene TRBV29-1; TCRdb names TRBD1, which stays unverified in the absence of DNA. CDR3 length: 11 amino acids. Germline CDR1 SQVTM, CDR2 ANQGSEA. CDR3 sequence reads: CSVDAGDEQYF.

The rearrangement uses TRBV14 and TRBJ1-2; with no DNA, the TCRdb D assignment of TRBD1 cannot be verified. The CDR3 length is 14 residues. Germline CDR1 reads SGHDN; CDR2 reads FVKESK. The CDR3 here is CASSQVGGNYGYTF.

The rearrangement uses TRBV5-1 and TRBJ2-7; lacking DNA, the TRBD1 call made by TCRdb goes unchecked. From germline, CDR1 is SGHRS and CDR2 YFSETQ. The CDR3 loop spans 15 amino acids. The CDR3 here is CASSGGDRGSDEQYF.